Listed below are T cell receptor beta chains from one sample, sequenced in a study of shared clonotypes between healthy human individuals. Profiling relied on immunoSEQ multiplex PCR, and the TCRdb table lists in-frame clones only, not all of them. This table holds millions of clones, 90% to 95% found once. Material for sequencing was naive CD4+ T cells sorted from blood. These receptors came from a man between 18 and 35 years old in good health. CDR3s include the opening cysteine and the closing phenylalanine or tryptophan. The D gene is left open where the match is weak. Clone size is stated in some rows and not others, as once, few, many or a class when expanded.

DNA: TGTGCCAGCAGCCGGGGAGGGGGTGAAGCTTTCTTT
CDR3: CASSRGGGEAFF
V: TRBV6-5
D: -
J: TRBJ1-1
size: few

DNA: TGTGCCAGCTCACCACCGACAGGGGAAGCTTTCTTT
CDR3: CASSPPTGEAFF
V: TRBV18
D: TRBD1
J: TRBJ1-1
size: -

DNA: TGTGCCATTAAGGGGGGAAGCAATCAGCCCCAGCATTTT
CDR3: CAIKGGSNQPQHF
V: TRBV10-3
D: -
J: TRBJ1-5
size: -

DNA: TGTGCCAGCAGCTTGGGGATCTTGACCGGGGAGCTGTTTTTT
CDR3: CASSLGILTGELFF
V: TRBV5-5
D: -
J: TRBJ2-2
size: -

DNA: TGTGCCAGCAGCGCCCTTGGGGCATCTTCACCCCTCCACTTT
CDR3: CASSALGASSPLHF
V: TRBV7-2
D: -
J: TRBJ1-6
size: -

DNA: TGTGCCAGCAGCTCAGCGGGAGGGCGTAATACGCAGTATTTT
CDR3: CASSSAGGRNTQYF
V: TRBV27
D: TRBD2
J: TRBJ2-3
size: once

DNA: TGCGCCAGCAGTGAGGTTTTCGGGGGGGGCATAGATACGCAGTATTTT
CDR3: CASSEVFGGGIDTQYF
V: TRBV10-1
D: TRBD2
J: TRBJ2-3
size: -

DNA: TGCGCCAGCAGCCAAATACCGGGACAGGGGAACACTGAAGCTTTCTTT
CDR3: CASSQIPGQGNTEAFF
V: TRBV4-1
D: TRBD1
J: TRBJ1-1
size: -

DNA: TGTGCCAGCAGCTACCGACTAGCGGGGGCAACCTACGAGCAGTACTTC
CDR3: CASSYRLAGATYEQYF
V: TRBV12-1
D: -
J: TRBJ2-7
size: -

DNA: TGTGCCAGCACTCAAGGGGACGGACTATACAATGAGCAGTTCTTC
CDR3: CASTQGDGLYNEQFF
V: TRBV6-6
D: -
J: TRBJ2-1
size: -

DNA: TGTGCCAGCTCACCAGCGACAGGTAACTACGAGCAGTACTTC
CDR3: CASSPATGNYEQYF
V: TRBV18
D: -
J: TRBJ2-7
size: -

DNA: TGTGCCAGTAGTATGAGGCAGGGTCGGGACGAGCAGTACTTC
CDR3: CASSMRQGRDEQYF
V: TRBV19
D: -
J: TRBJ2-7
size: -